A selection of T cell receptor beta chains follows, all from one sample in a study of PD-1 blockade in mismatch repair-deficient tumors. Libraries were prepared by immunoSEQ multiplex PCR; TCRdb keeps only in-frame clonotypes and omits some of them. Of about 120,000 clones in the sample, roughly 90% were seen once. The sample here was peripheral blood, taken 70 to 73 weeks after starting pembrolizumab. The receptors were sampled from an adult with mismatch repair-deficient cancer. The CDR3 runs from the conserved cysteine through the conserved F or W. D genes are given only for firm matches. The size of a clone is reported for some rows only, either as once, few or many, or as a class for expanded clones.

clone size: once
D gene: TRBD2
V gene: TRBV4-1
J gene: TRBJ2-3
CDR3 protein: CASSQTSGGTDTQYF
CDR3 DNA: TGCGCCAGCAGCCAGACTAGCGGAGGCACAGATACGCAGTATTTT

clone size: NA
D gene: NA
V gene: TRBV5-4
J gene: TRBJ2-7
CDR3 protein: CASSRGRSYEQYF
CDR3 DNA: TGTGCCAGCAGCCGTGGGCGGTCCTACGAGCAGTACTTC

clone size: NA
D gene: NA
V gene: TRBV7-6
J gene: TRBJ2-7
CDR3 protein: CASSPRGGRSYEQYF
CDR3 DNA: TGTGCCAGCAGCCCTAGGGGCGGGCGCTCCTACGAGCAGTACTTC

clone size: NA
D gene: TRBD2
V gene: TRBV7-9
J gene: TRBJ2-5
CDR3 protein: CASIRGSSLIETQYF
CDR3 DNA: TGTGCCAGCATTCGCGGGAGTTCCCTTATAGAGACCCAGTACTTC

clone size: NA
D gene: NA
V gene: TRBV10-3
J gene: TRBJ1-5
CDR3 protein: CAIARQGGDQPQHF
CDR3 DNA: TGTGCCATCGCGAGGCAGGGTGGGGATCAGCCCCAGCATTTT

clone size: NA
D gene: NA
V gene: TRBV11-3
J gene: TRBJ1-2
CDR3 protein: CASTIGGYTF
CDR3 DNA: TGTGCCAGCACTATCGGCGGCTACACCTTC

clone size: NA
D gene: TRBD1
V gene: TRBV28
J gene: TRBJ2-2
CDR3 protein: CASSYDRAGRTGELFF
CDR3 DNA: TGTGCCAGCAGTTACGACAGGGCGGGTAGGACCGGGGAGCTGTTTTTT

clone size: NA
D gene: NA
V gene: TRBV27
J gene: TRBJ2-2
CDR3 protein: CASSLNTGELFF
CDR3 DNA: TGTGCCAGCAGTTTGAACACCGGGGAGCTGTTTTTT

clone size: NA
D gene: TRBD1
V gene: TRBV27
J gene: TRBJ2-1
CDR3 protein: CASSFTGVSYNEQFF
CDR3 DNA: TGTGCCAGCAGTTTTACAGGGGTTTCCTACAATGAGCAGTTCTTC

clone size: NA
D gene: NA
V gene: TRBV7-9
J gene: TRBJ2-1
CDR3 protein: CASSLVAANSYNEQFF
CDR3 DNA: TGTGCCAGCAGCTTAGTAGCGGCGAACTCCTACAATGAGCAGTTCTTC

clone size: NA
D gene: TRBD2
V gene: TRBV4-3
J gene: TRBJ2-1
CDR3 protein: CASSRQTSGHYNEQFF
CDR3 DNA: TGCGCCAGCAGCCGACAGACTAGCGGGCACTACAATGAGCAGTTCTTC

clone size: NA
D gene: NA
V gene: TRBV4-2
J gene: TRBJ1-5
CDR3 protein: CASSHRQQNQPQHF
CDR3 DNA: TGTGCCAGCAGCCATCGACAGCAAAATCAGCCCCAGCATTTT

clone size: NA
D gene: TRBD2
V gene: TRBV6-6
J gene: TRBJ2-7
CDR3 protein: CASSLQTSGSYEQYF
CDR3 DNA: TGTGCCAGCAGCCTTCAGACTAGCGGGAGCTACGAGCAGTACTTC

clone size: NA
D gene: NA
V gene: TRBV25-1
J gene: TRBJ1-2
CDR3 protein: CASSEGSQVGYTF
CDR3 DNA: TGTGCCAGCAGTGAGGGGAGTCAGGTTGGCTACACCTTC

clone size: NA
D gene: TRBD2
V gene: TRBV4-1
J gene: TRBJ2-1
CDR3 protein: CASSQPLAVPGRQYEQFF
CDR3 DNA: TGCGCCAGCAGCCAACCCCTAGCGGTCCCGGGCCGACAATATGAGCAGTTCTTC

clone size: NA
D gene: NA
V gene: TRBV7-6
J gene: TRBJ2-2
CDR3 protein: CASSPDWGAGELFF
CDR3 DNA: TGTGCCAGCAGCCCTGACTGGGGGGCCGGGGAGCTGTTTTTT